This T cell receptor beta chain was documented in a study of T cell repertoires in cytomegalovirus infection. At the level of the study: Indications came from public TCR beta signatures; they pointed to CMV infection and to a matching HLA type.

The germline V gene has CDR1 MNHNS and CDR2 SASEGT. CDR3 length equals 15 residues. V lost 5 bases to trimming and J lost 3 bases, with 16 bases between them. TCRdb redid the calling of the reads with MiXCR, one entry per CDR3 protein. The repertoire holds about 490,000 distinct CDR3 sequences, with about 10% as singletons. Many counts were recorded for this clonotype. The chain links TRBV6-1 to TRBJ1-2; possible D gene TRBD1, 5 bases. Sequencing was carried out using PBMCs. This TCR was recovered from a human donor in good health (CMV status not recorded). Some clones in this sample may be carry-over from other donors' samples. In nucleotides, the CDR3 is TGTGCCAGCAGTTCTCCGCTGGGCAGGGACTATGGCTACACCTTC. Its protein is CASSSPLGRDYGYTF.